These 16 T cell receptor beta chains share one sample of origin, sequenced in a study of identical twins. TCRdb recomputed calls from the 5' RACE reads with MiXCR, one row per CDR3 protein. The repertoire holds about 570,000 distinct CDR3 sequences, with 9.6% as singletons. Another study also made use of these data, one on yellow fever vaccine responses in identical twins.

Source material: PBMCs. The receptors here all came from a woman aged 18-35 years in good health.

The chain recombines TRBV20-1 with TRBJ2-1; 8 bases line up with TRBD2. This CDR3 has 16 amino acids. After removal of 3 bases from V and 0 bases from J, the junction contained 7 bases not matched to a gene. From germline, CDR1 is DFQATT and CDR2 SNEGSKA (reference sequence). The chain's CDR3 is CSARESGGSSYNEQFF. The CDR3 coding sequence is TGCAGTGCTAGGGAGAGCGGGGGTAGCTCCTACAATGAGCAGTTCTTC.

This clonotype turned up a few times. The chain is built from TRBV4-1 and TRBJ2-2, with 8 positions matching TRBD2. From germline, CDR1 is MGHRA and CDR2 YSYEKL. Trimming at V came to 11 bases and at J to 6 bases, leaving 11 bases not matched to a gene. The CDR3 length is 14 residues. In DNA, the CDR3 is TGCGCCCCCCTTCCCGCGGGAGGAGCCGGGGAGCTGTTTTTT. It codes for CAPLPAGGAGELFF.

This clonotype was observed many times. This chain uses TRBV7-2 with TRBJ2-3; weak D call: TRBD1 (5 bases). V was cut by 4 bases and J by 6 bases, with 8 bases left in between. The CDR3 is 12 amino acids. Germline V gene data show CDR1 as SGHTA and CDR2 as FQGNSA. The CDR3 sequence: CASSSQGDTQYF. DNA for the CDR3: TGTGCCAGCAGCTCCCAGGGCGATACGCAGTATTTT.

This clonotype was observed at least ten times. The rearrangement links TRBV12-3 or TRBV12-4 to TRBJ2-7; the match to TRBD2 covers 10 bases. The V gene end was trimmed by 4 bases and the J gene end by 2 bases; junction bases not matched to a gene: 5. The CDR3 extends over 15 amino acids. The CDR3 here is CASSYRTSGPYEQYF. The CDR3 bases are TGTGCCAGCAGTTACAGGACTAGCGGCCCCTACGAGCAGTACTTC.

The chain carries TRBV20-1 and TRBJ1-6; 10 bases map to TRBD1. CDR3 length: 14 residues. The V segment lost 6 bases and the J segment 8 bases; nucleotides outside the gene matches: 7. Germline loops: CDR1 DFQATT, CDR2 SNEGSKA (reference sequence). CDR3 sequence: CSASTGGNDSPLHF. The CDR3 DNA is TGCAGTGCCTCGACAGGGGGCAATGATTCACCCCTCCACTTT.

This clonotype was detected ten times or more. The chain is built from TRBV12-3 or TRBV12-4 and TRBJ1-1; D is ambiguous. With 2 bases removed from V and 3 bases from J, the gap between germline ends came to 13 bases. This CDR3 contains 15 residues. The CDR3: CASSLSQVHYTEAFF. The CDR3 coding sequence is TGTGCCAGCAGTTTATCCCAGGTTCATTACACTGAAGCTTTCTTT.

This clonotype was seen a few times. The chain couples TRBV9 to TRBJ1-2; TRBD1 might be the D (5 bases). With 0 bases removed from V and 6 bases from J, the gap between germline ends came to 15 bases. The CDR3 length is 15 residues. CDR1 and CDR2 (germline): SGDLS, YYNGEE. The CDR3 sequence is CASSVGSVVGDGYTF. The CDR3 region has the DNA TGTGCCAGCAGCGTAGGGTCGGTGGTGGGGGATGGCTACACCTTC.

This clonotype was observed many times. The V call is TRBV20-1, the J call TRBJ2-3, with D perhaps TRBD2 (6 bases). CDR1 and CDR2 (germline): DFQATT, SNEGSKA (reference sequence). Trimming took 1 base from V and 0 from J, leaving 17 bases between them. This CDR3 region has 17 residues. CDR3 residues: CSARAQVAATSTDTQYF. CDR3 sequence (DNA): TGCAGTGCTAGAGCCCAGGTAGCGGCCACTAGCACAGATACGCAGTATTTT.

Ten or more counts support this clonotype. V usage is TRBV12-3 or TRBV12-4 and J usage is TRBJ2-5; D tentatively reads TRBD1 or TRBD2 (5 bases each). This CDR3 is 16 amino acids long. The ends were cut back, 7 bases at V and 2 bases at J, with 20 bases in the middle. CDR3 bases: TGTGCCAGCACACAGAGAAGGGACGATGGTCAAGAGACCCAGTACTTC. Protein: CASTQRRDDGQETQYF.

The CDR3 sequence: CSARDFTGRAPNEQFF. The CDR3 DNA follows: TGCAGTGCTAGAGATTTTACCGGGAGGGCCCCTAATGAGCAGTTCTTC. The chain uses TRBV20-1 and TRBJ2-1; 8 positions agree with TRBD2. The CDR3 loop spans 16 amino acids. The germline V gene encodes CDR1 DFQATT and CDR2 SNEGSKA (reference sequence). V shed 0 bases and J 7 bases; nucleotides not matched to a gene: 11.

V and J are TRBV4-2 and TRBJ2-7, with 9 bases matching TRBD1. The V and J ends lost 5 bases and 7 bases, in that order; junction bases with no gene match: 6. Germline values: CDR1 LGHNA, CDR2 YNFKEQ. This CDR3 comprises 13 residues. The CDR3 sequence: CASSATDRGEQYF. The CDR3 bases are TGTGCCAGCAGCGCTACGGACAGGGGAGAGCAGTACTTC.

This clonotype was seen at least ten times. The chain joins TRBV12-3 or TRBV12-4 to TRBJ2-2, with TRBD1 matching 9 bases. The junction had 4 bases not matched to a gene; V was cut back by 7 bases and J by 7 bases. The CDR3 has 13 amino acids. CDR3 residues: CASTPDRGGELFF. As DNA, the CDR3 is TGTGCCAGCACCCCGGACAGGGGCGGGGAGCTGTTTTTT.

This clonotype has just a few counts. The chain has TRBV3-1 and TRBJ1-1, with D maybe TRBD1 (5 bases). CDR3 length equals 15 residues. The germline gives CDR1 LGHDT, CDR2 YNNKEL (reference sequence). V lost 4 bases, J lost 5 bases, and 17 bases lay in between. CDR3 protein: CASSPIGRVGTEAFF. Here the CDR3 DNA reads TGTGCCAGCAGCCCAATTGGCAGGGTTGGGACTGAAGCTTTCTTT.

V and J are TRBV7-9 and TRBJ2-7; 13 nucleotides line up with TRBD2. Germline trimming cut 5 bases from V and 3 bases from J; bases unmatched to any gene: 10. CDR3 length: 17 residues. The V gene's germline CDR1 is SEHNR and CDR2 FQNEAQ (reference sequence). The CDR3 loop is CASSPGGLAGSYYEQYF. In DNA form, the CDR3 reads TGTGCCAGCAGCCCGGGGGGACTAGCGGGATCCTACTACGAGCAGTACTTC.

This clonotype was observed a handful of times. The CDR3, as DNA: TGTGCCAGCAGCCAAGAGGTGACGCTCCGCACAGATACGCAGTATTTT. This sequence encodes CASSQEVTLRTDTQYF. The rearrangement uses TRBV14 and TRBJ2-3; no firm D call. There are 16 residues in the CDR3. From germline, CDR1 is SGHDN and CDR2 FVKESK. V lost 0 bases to trimming and J lost 1 base, with 11 bases between them.

This rearrangement joins TRBV7-6 to TRBJ2-1; 7 bases fit TRBD1. The J segment lost 2 bases and the V segment lost 2 bases, leaving 12 bases of the junction unmatched. Germline-derived CDR1 and CDR2 are SGHVS and FNYEAQ. The CDR3 is 18 amino acids. CDR3 sequence reads: CASSLSRGQAYAYNEQFF. CDR3 DNA sequence: TGTGCCAGCAGCTTAAGTCGAGGACAGGCATATGCCTACAATGAGCAGTTCTTC.